This T cell receptor (beta chain) stems from a study of blood T cells in healthy people across ages. Findings and limits, study-wide: PBMCs were not sorted, which prevented a conclusive comparison of naive versus antigen-experienced cells.

Germline lookup yields CDR1 MGHRA and CDR2 YSYEKL. The ends were cut back, 1 base at V and 7 bases at J, with 17 bases in the middle. CDR3 length: 15 residues. Regarding this clonotype: Its antigen is undetermined.

The second PCR ran about 7 to 12 cycles with a sample-barcoded 5' primer and J-beta primers. One entry per CDR3 protein, called by TCRdb with MiXCR from the 5' RACE reads. This sample yields 920,000 or so distinct CDR3 sequences, of which 35% to 50% are seen a single time; 18% belongs to the top ten. The sample taken for sequencing was blood. The rearrangement joins TRBV4-1 to TRBJ2-7, with D possibly TRBD2 on 6 matching bases. The receptor was isolated from a woman aged 60-75 years in good health. CDR3 in DNA: TGCGCCAGCAGCCAAGGACCGGGACTGAGCCTGGAGCAGTACTTC. This gives the protein CASSQGPGLSLEQYF.